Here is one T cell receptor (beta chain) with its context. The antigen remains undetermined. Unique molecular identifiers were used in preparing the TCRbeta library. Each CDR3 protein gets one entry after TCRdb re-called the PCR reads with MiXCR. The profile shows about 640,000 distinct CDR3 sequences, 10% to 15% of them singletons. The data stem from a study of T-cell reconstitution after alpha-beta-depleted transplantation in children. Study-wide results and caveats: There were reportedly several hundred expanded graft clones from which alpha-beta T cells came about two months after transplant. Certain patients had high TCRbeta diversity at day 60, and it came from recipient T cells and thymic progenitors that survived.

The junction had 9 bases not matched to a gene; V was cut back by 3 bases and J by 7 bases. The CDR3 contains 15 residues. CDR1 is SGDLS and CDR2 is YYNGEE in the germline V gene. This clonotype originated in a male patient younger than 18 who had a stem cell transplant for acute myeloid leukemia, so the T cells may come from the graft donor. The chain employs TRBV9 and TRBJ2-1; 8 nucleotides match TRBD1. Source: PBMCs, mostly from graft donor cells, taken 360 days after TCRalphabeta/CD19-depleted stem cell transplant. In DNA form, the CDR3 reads TGTGCCAGCAGCGGTACAGGGGGATGGTTGAATGAGCAGTTCTTC. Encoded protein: CASSGTGGWLNEQFF. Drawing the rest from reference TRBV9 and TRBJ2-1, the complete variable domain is DSGVTQTPKHLITATGQRVTLRCSPRSGDLSVYWYQQSLDQGLQFLIQYYNGEERAKGNILERFSAQQFPDLHSELNLSSLELGDSALYFCASSGTGGWLNEQFFGPGTRLTVL.